A single sample gave rise to the 9 T cell receptor beta chains below, sequenced in a study of T cells expressing NK-cell markers. TCRdb re-called the 5' RACE reads; one entry per CDR3 protein, DNA not given. This table lists about 260,000 distinct CDR3 sequences. The sequenced sample was blood T cells: a sorted CD56 or NKG2C T cell subset, CD4+ or CD8+ T cells, or bulk PBMC T cells (not recorded which). The origin of the receptors is a woman between 18 and 70 years old in good health.

The CDR3 sequence: CSAKARLRVSDTQYF. The rearrangement uses TRBV20-1 and TRBJ2-3; TCRdb's D call of TRBD2 is untestable without DNA. The germline CDR1 and CDR2 sequences are DFQATT and SNEGSKA (reference sequence). This CDR3 has 15 residues.

The V and J genes are TRBV3-1 and TRBJ2-7; TCRdb returns TRBD2, unconfirmable since there is no DNA. The CDR3 length is 12 residues. Per germline, CDR1 LGHDT and CDR2 YNNKEL (reference sequence). The CDR3 spells CASSPSPTEQYF.

This sequence joins TRBV7-2 and TRBJ1-1; TCRdb's assignment of TRBD1 cannot be checked, as there is no DNA. Germline assignment: CDR1 SGHTA and CDR2 FQGNSA. The CDR3 is made up of 14 amino acids. The CDR3 sequence is CASSFTGMNTEAFF.

The J gene is TRBJ2-5, the V gene TRBV4-3; the D gene TCRdb calls, TRBD1, cannot be checked with no DNA. Germline V lookup: CDR1 LGHNA, CDR2 YSLEER. The CDR3 runs to 16 residues. CDR3 loop: CASSHTRGQGVETQYF.

This chain joins TRBV29-1 and TRBJ2-7; the TRBD1 assignment by TCRdb is unverifiable without DNA. Germline lookup yields CDR1 SQVTM and CDR2 ANQGSEA. The CDR3 has 14 amino acids. The CDR3 sequence is CSVGGGQTSHEQYF.

J is TRBJ2-1 and V is TRBV11-2. CDR3 size: 12 residues. The germline V gene has CDR1 SGHAT and CDR2 FQNNGV. The CDR3 sequence: CASSLTSNEQFF.

The rearrangement uses TRBV5-1 and TRBJ2-7. CDR3 length: 11 amino acids. CDR1 is SGHRS, CDR2 YFSETQ, per germline. This CDR3 is CASRENYEQYF.

The chain combines TRBV6-1 with TRBJ2-5; TCRdb returns TRBD2, unconfirmable since there is no DNA. CDR3 size: 16 residues. CDR1 is MNHNS, CDR2 SASEGT, per germline. This CDR3 reads CASRKKGLAGGETQYF.

This chain's CDR3 is CASTFGGGPYGYTF. The chain employs TRBV6-1 and TRBJ1-2; TCRdb's D call of TRBD1 is untestable without DNA. Germline assignment: CDR1 MNHNS and CDR2 SASEGT. The CDR3 contains 14 residues.